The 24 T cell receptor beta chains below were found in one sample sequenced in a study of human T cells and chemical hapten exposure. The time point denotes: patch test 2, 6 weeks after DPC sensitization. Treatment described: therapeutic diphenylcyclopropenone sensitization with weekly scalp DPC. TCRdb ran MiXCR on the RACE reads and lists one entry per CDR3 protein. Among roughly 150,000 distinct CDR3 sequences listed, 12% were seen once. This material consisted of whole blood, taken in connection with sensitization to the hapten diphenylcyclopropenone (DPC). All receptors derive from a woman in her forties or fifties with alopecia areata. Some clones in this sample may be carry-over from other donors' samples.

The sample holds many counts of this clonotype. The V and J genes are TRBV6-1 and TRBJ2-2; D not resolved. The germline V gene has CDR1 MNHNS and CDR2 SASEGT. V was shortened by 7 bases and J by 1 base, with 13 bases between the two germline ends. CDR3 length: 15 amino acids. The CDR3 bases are TGTGCCAGCACCCTCTTGGACGGGAACACCGGGGAGCTGTTTTTT. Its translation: CASTLLDGNTGELFF.

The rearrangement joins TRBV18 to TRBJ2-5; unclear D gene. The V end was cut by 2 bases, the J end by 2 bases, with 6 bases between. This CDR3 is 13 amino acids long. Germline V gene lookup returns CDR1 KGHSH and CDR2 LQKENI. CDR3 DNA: TGTGCCAGCTCACCATGGGATCAAGAGACCCAGTACTTC. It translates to CASSPWDQETQYF.

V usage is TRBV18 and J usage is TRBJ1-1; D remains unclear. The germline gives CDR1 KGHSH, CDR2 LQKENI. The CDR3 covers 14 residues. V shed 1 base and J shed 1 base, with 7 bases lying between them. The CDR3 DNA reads TGTGCCAGCTCACCACAAAACAAGAACACTGAAGCTTTCTTT. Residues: CASSPQNKNTEAFF.

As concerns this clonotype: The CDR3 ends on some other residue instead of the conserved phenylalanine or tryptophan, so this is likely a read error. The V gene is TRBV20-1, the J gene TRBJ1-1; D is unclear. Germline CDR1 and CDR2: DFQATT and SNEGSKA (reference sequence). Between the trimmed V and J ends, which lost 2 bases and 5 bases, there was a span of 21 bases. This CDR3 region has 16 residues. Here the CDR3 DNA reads TGCAGTGCTAGATCACGGACCCGGTGGGGAGGAACTGAAGCTTTCCTT. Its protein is CSARSRTRWGGTEAFL.

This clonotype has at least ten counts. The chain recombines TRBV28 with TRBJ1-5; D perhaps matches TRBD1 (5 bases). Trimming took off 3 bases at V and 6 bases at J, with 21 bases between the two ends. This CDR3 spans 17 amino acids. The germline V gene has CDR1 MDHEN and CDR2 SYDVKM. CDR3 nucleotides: TGTGCCAGCAGTTTGAGTAAATGGACAATATCGGGTCAGCCCCAGCATTTT. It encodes CASSLSKWTISGQPQHF. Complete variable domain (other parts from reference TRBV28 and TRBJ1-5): DVKVTQSSRYLVKRTGEKVFLECVQDMDHENMFWYRQDPGLGLRLIYFSYDVKMKEKGDIPEGYSVSREKKERFSLILESASTNQTSMYLCASSLSKWTISGQPQHFGDGTRLSIL.

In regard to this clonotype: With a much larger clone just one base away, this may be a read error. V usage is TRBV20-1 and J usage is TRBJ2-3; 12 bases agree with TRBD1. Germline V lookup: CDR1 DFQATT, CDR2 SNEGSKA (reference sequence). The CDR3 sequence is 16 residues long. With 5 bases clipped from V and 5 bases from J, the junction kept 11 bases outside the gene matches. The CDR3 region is CSAPRGDRGRIDTQYF. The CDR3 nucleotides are TGCAGTGCTCCTCGAGGGGACAGGGGGCGCATAGATACGCAGTATTTT.

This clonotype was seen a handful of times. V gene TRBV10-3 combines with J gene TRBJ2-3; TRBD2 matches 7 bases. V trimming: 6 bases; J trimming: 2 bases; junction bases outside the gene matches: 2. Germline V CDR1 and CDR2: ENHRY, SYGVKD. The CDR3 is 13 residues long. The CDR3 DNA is TGTGCCATCAGGGGGAGGGACACAGATACGCAGTATTTT. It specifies CAIRGRDTDTQYF.

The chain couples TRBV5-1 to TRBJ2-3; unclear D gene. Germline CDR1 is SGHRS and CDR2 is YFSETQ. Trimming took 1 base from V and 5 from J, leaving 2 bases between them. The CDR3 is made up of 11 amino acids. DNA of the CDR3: TGCGCCAGCAGCTTGAAAGATACGCAGTATTTT. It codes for CASSLKDTQYF.

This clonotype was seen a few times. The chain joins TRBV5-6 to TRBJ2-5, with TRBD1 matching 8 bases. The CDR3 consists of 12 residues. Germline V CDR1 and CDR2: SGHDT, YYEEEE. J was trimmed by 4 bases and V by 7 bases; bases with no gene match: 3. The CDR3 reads CASGGQGETQYF. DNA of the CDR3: TGTGCCAGCGGCGGACAGGGAGAGACCCAGTACTTC.

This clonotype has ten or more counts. The CDR3, as DNA: TGTGCCTGGAGTAAGCAGGGGAACACTGAAGCTTTCTTT. Residues: CAWSKQGNTEAFF. The V and J genes are TRBV30 and TRBJ1-1; possibly TRBD1 for D (5 bases). Per the germline V gene, CDR1 is GTSNPN and CDR2 is SVGIG (reference sequence). The CDR3 runs 13 residues. Trimming pared 2 bases from V and 1 base from J, leaving 8 bases between.

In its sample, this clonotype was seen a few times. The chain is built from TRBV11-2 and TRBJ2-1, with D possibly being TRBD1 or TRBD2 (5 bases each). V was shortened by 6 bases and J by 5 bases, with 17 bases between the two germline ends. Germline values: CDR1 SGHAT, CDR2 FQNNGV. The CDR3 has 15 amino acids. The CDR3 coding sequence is TGTGCCAGCAGTCTCCGGGACGGGGCCCACAATGAGCAGTTCTTC. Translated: CASSLRDGAHNEQFF.

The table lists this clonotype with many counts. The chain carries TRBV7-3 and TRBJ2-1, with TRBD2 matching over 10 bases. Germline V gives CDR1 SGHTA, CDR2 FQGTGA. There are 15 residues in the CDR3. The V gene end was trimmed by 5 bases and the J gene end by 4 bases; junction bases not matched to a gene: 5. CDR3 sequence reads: CASSPSGSTYNEQFF. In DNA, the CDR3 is TGTGCCAGCAGCCCTAGCGGGAGTACTTACAATGAGCAGTTCTTC. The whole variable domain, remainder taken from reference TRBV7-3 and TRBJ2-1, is GAGVSQTPSNKVTEKGKYVELRCDPISGHTALYWYRQSLGQGPEFLIYFQGTGAADDSGLPNDRFFAVRPEGSVSTLKIQRTERGDSAVYLCASSPSGSTYNEQFFGPGTRLTVL.

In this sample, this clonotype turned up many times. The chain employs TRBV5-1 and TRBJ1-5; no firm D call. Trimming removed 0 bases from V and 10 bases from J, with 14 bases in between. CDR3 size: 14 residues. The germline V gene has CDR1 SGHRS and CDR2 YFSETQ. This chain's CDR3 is CASSLDGRDGPQHF. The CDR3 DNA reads TGCGCCAGCAGCTTGGACGGCCGGGATGGACCCCAGCATTTT.

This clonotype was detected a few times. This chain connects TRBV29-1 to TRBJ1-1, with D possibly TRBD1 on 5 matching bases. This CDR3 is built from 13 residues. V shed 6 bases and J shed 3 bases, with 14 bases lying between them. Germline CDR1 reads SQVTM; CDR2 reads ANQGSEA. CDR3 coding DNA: TGCAGCGTCGTTGGGTCGGGGGACACTGAAGCTTTCTTT. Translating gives CSVVGSGDTEAFF.

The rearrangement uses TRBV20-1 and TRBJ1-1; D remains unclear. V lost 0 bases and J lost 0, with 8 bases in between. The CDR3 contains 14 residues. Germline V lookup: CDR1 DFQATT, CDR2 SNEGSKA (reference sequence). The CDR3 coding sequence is TGCAGTGCTAGAGAATTACTCCTGAACACTGAAGCTTTCTTT. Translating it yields CSARELLLNTEAFF.

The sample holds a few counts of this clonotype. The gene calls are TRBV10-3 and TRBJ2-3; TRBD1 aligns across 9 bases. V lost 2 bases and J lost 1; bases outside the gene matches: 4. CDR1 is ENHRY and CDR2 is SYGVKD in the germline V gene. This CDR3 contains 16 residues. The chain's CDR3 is CAISEPGDRGTDTQYF. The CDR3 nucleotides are TGTGCCATCAGTGAGCCGGGGGACAGGGGCACAGATACGCAGTATTTT.

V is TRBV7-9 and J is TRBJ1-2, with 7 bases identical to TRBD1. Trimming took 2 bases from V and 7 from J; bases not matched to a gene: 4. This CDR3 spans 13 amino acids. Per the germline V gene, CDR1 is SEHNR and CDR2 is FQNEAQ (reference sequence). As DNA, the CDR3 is TGTGCCAGCAGCTTAACAGGGGCAGGTGGCTACACCTTC. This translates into CASSLTGAGGYTF.

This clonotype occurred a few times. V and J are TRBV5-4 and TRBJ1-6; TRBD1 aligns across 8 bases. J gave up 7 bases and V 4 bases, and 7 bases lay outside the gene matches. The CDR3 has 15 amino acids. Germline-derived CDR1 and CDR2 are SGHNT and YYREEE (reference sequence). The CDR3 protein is CASSPQTGENSPLHF. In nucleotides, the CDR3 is TGTGCCAGCAGCCCCCAGACAGGGGAAAATTCACCCCTCCACTTT.

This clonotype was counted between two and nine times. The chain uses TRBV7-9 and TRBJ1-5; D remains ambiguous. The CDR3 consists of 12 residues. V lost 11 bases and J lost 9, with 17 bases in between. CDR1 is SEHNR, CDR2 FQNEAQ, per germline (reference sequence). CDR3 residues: CAPPSKGPPQHF. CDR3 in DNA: TGTGCCCCTCCGTCGAAGGGTCCGCCCCAGCATTTT.

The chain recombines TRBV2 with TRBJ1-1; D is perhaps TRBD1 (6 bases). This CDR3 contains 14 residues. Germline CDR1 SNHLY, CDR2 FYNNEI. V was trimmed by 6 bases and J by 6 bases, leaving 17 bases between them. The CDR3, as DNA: TGTGCCAGCAGCCGAGGTCCAGGGGTATCTGAAGCTTTCTTT. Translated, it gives CASSRGPGVSEAFF.

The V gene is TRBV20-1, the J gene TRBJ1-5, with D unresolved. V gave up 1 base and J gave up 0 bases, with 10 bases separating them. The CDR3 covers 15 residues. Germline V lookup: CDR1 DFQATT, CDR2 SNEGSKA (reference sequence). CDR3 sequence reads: CSARGADYSNQPQHF. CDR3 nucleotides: TGCAGTGCTAGAGGTGCAGACTATAGCAATCAGCCCCAGCATTTT.

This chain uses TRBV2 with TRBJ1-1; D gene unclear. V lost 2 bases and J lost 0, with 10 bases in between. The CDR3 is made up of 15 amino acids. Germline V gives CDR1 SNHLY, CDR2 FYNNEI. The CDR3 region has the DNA TGTGCCAGCAGTGAATTAACGGGGTTGAACACTGAAGCTTTCTTT. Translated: CASSELTGLNTEAFF.

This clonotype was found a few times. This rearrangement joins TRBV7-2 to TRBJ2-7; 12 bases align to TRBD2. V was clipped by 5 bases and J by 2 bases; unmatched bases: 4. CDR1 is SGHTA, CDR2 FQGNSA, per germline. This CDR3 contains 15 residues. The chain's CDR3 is CASSTLAGGPYEQYF. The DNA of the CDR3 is TGTGCCAGCAGCACCCTAGCGGGAGGGCCCTACGAGCAGTACTTC.

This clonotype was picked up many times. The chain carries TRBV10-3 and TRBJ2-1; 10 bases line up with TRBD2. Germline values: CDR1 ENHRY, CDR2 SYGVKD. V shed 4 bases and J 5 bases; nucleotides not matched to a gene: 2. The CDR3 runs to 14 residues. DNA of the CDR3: TGTGCCATCAGTGGAGGACTAGCGGACAATGAGCAGTTCTTC. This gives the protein CAISGGLADNEQFF.